This TCR delta chain came from a study of gamma-delta T cells after stem cell transplantation. TCRdb called clones anew from the RT-PCR reads with CATT. The table has 230 or so delta-chain clones, 5.6% seen once. V was cut by 0 bases and J by 10 bases, with 18 bases left in between. The germline gives CDR1 TSWWSYY, CDR2 QGS. The CDR3 covers 15 residues. The sample consisted of gamma-delta T cells. This clonotype was sampled from a human donor. It is not recorded whose cells these are; they may come from a transplant donor. The genes are TRDV1 and TRDJ1; the D is unclear. The CDR3 nucleotides read TGTGCTCTTGGGGAACTGACTTACCCTCCGGGTTCACTCATCTTT. This gives the protein CALGELTYPPGSLIF.